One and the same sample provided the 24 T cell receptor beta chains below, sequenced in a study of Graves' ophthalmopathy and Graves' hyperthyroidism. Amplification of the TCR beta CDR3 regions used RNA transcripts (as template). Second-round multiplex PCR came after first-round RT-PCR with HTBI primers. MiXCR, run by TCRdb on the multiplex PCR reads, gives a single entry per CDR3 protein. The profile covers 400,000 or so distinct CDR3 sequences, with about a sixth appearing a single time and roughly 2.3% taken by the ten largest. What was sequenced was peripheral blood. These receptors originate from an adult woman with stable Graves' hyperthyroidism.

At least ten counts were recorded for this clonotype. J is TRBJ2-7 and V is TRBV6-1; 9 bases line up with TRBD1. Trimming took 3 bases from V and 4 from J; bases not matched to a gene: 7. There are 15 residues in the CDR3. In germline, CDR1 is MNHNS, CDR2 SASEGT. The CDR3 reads CASSEAGTGIYEQYF. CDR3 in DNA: TGTGCCAGCAGTGAGGCCGGGACAGGGATATACGAGCAGTACTTC.

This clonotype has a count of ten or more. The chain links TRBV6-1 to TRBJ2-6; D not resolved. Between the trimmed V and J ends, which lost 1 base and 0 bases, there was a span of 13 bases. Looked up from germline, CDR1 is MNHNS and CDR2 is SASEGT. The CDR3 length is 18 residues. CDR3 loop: CASSEVPVQSSGANVLTF. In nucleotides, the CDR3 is TGTGCCAGCAGTGAAGTCCCTGTTCAGAGCTCTGGGGCCAACGTCCTGACTTTC.

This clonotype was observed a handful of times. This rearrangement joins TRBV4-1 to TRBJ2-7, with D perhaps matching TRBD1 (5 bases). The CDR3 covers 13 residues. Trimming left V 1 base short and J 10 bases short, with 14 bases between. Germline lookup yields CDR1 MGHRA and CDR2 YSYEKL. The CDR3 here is CASSQGDLRGQYF. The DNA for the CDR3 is TGCGCCAGCAGCCAAGGGGATTTAAGGGGCCAGTACTTC.

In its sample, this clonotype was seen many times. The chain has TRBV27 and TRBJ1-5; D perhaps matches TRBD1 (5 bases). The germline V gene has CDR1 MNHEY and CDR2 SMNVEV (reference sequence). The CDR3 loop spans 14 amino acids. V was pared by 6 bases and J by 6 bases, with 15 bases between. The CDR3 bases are TGTGCCAGCAGCCGCAGGGAGATGGGTCAGCCCCAGCATTTT. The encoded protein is CASSRREMGQPQHF.

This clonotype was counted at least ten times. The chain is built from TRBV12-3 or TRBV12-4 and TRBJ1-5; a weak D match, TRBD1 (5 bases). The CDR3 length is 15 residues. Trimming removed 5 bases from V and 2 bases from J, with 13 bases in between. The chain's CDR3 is CASSLGGRRNQPQHF. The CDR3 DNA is TGTGCCAGCAGTCTGGGGGGTCGGCGCAATCAGCCCCAGCATTTT.

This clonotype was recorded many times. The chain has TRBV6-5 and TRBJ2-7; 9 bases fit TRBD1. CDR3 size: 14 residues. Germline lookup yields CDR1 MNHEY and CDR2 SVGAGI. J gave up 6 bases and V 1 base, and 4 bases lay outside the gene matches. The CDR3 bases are TGTGCCAGCAGTTACTGGGACAGGGTAGGCGAGCAGTACTTC. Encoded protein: CASSYWDRVGEQYF.

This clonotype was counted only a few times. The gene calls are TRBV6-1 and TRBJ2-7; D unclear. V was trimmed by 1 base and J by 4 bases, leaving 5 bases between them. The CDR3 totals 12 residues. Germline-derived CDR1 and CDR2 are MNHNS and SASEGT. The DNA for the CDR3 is TGTGCCAGCAGTGAAGAAAGGTACGAGCAGTACTTC. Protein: CASSEERYEQYF.

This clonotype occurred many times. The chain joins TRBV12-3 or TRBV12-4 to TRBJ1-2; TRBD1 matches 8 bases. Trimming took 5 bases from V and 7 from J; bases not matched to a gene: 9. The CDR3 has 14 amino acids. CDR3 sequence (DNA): TGTGCCAGCAGTCCAACAGGGGGTTTGCTTGGCTACACCTTC. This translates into CASSPTGGLLGYTF.

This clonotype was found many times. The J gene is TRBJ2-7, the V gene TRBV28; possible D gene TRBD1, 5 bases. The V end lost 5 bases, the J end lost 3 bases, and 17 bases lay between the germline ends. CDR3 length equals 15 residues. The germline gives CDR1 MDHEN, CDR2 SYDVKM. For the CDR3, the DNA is TGTGCCAGCAGTCGTCCCCAAAAAGGGGACTACGAGCAGTACTTC. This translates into CASSRPQKGDYEQYF.

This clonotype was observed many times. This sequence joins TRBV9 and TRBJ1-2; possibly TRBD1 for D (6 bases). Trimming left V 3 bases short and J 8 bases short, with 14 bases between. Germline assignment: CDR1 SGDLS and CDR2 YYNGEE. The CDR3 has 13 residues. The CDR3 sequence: CASSAQGLGGYTF. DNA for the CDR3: TGTGCCAGCAGCGCACAGGGACTAGGCGGCTACACCTTC.

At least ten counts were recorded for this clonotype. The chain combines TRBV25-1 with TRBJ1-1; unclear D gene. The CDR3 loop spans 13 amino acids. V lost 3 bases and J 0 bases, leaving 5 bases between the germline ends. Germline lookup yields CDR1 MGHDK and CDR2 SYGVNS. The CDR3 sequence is CASSEVMNTEAFF. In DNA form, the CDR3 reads TGTGCCAGCAGTGAGGTGATGAACACTGAAGCTTTCTTT. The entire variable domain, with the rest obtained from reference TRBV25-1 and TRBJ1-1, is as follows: EADIYQTPRYLVIGTGKKITLECSQTMGHDKMYWYQQDPGMELHLIHYSYGVNSTEKGDLSSESTVSRIRTEHFPLTLESARPSHTSQYLCASSEVMNTEAFFGQGTRLTVV.

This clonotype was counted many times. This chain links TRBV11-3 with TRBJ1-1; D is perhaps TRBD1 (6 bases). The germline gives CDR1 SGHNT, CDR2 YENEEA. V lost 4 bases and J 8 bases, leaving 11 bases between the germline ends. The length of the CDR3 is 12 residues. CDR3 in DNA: TGTGCCAGCAGCTCCACGACAGGAGAAGCTTTCTTT. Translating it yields CASSSTTGEAFF.

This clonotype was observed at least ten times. This CDR3 is CASSVAGPQETQYF. Here the CDR3 DNA reads TGTGCCAGCAGTGTAGCGGGACCCCAAGAGACCCAGTACTTC. The chain joins TRBV28 to TRBJ2-5; 8 nucleotides match TRBD2. CDR1 and CDR2 (germline): MDHEN, SYDVKM. V shed 5 bases, J shed 1 base, and the junction held 3 bases outside the gene matches. The CDR3 spans 14 residues. Based on the CDR3 plus reference TRBV28 and TRBJ2-5, the full variable domain is DVKVTQSSRYLVKRTGEKVFLECVQDMDHENMFWYRQDPGLGLRLIYFSYDVKMKEKGDIPEGYSVSREKKERFSLILESASTNQTSMYLCASSVAGPQETQYFGPGTRLLVL.

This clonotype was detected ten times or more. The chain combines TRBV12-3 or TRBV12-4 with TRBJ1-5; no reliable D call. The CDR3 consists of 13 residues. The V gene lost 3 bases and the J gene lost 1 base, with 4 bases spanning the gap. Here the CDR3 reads CASSFESNQPQHF. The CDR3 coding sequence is TGTGCCAGCAGTTTCGAAAGCAATCAGCCCCAGCATTTT.

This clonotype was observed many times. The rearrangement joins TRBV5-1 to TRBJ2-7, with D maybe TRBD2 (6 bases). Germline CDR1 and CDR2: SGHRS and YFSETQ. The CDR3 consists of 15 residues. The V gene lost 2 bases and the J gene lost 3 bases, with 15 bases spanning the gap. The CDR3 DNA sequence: TGCGCCAGCAGCTTCGCCAGGGAGGCATTCTACGAGCAGTACTTC. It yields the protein CASSFAREAFYEQYF. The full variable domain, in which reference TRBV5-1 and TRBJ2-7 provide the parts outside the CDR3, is KAGVTQTPRYLIKTRGQQVTLSCSPISGHRSVSWYQQTPGQGLQFLFEYFSETQRNKGNFPGRFSGRQFSNSRSEMNVSTLELGDSALYLCASSFAREAFYEQYFGPGTRLTVT.

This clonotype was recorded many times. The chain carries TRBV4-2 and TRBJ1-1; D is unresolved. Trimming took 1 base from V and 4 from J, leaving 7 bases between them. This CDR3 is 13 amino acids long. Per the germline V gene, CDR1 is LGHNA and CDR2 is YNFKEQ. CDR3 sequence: CASSQVVGTEAFF. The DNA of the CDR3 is TGTGCCAGCAGCCAAGTAGTAGGCACTGAAGCTTTCTTT.

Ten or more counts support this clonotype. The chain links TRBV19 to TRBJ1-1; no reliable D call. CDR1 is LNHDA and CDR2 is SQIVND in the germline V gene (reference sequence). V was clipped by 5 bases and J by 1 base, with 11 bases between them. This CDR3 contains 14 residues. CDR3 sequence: CASSVLDANTEAFF. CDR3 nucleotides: TGTGCCAGTAGTGTGCTGGATGCGAACACTGAAGCTTTCTTT.

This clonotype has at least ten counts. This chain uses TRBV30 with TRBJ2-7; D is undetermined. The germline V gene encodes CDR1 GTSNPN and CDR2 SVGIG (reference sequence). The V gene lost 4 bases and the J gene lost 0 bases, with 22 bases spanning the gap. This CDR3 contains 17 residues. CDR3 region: CAWTSPVGYLPSYEQYF. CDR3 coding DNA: TGTGCCTGGACCTCGCCTGTAGGATACTTGCCCTCCTACGAGCAGTACTTC. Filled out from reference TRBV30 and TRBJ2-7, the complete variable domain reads SQTIHQWPATLVQPVGSPLSLECTVEGTSNPNLYWYRQAAGRGLQLLFYSVGIGQISSEVPQNLSASRPQDRQFILSSKKLLLSDSGFYLCAWTSPVGYLPSYEQYFGPGTRLTVT.

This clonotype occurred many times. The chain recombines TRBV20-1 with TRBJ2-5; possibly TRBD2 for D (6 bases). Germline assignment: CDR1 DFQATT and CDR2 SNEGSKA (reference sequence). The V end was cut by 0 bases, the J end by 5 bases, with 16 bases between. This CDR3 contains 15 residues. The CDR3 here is CSARDWGLSDETQYF. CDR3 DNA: TGCAGTGCTAGAGATTGGGGACTTTCCGACGAGACCCAGTACTTC.

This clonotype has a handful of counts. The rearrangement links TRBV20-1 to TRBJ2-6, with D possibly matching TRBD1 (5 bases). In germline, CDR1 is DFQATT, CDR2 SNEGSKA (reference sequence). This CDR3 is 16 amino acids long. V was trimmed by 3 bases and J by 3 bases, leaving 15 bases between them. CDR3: CSASLTGRYGANVLTF. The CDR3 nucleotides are TGCAGTGCTAGTTTAACAGGCCGTTATGGGGCCAACGTCCTGACTTTC.

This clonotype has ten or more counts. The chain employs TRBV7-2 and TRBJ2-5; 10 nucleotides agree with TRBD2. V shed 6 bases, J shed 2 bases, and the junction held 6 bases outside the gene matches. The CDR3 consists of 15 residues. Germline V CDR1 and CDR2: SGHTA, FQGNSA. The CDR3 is CASRGLARFQETQYF. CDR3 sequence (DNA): TGTGCCAGCAGGGGACTAGCGAGGTTTCAAGAGACCCAGTACTTC. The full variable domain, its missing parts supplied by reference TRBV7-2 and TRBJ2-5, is GAGVSQSPSNKVTEKGKDVELRCDPISGHTALYWYRQSLGQGLEFLIYFQGNSAPDKSGLPSDRFSAERTGGSVSTLTIQRTQQEDSAVYLCASRGLARFQETQYFGPGTRLLVL.

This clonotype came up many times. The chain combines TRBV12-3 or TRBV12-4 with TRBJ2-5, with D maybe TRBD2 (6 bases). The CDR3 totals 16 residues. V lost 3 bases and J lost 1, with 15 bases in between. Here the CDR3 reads CASSFLLANSQETQYF. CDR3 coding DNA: TGTGCCAGCAGTTTCTTGCTAGCGAACAGCCAAGAGACCCAGTACTTC.

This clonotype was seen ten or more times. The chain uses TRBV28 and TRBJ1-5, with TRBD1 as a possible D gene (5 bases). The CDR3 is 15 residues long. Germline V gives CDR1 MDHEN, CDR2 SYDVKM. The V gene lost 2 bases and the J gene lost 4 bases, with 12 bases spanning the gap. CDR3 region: CASSLGVGGNQPQHF. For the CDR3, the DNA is TGTGCCAGCAGTTTAGGGGTGGGGGGAAATCAGCCCCAGCATTTT.

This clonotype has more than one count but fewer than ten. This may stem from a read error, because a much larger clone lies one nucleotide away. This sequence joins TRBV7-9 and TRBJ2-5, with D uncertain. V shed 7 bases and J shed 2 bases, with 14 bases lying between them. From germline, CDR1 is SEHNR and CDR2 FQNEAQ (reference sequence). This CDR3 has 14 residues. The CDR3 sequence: CASKSDPAQETQYF. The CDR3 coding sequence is TGTGCCAGCAAATCAGATCCCGCTCAAGAGACCCAGTACTTC. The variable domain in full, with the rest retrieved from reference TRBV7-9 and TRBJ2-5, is DTGVSQNPRHKITKRGQNVTFRCDPISEHNRLYWYRQTLGQGPEFLTYFQNEAQLEKSRLLSDRFSAERPKGSFSTLEIQRTEQGDSAMYLCASKSDPAQETQYFGPGTRLLVL.